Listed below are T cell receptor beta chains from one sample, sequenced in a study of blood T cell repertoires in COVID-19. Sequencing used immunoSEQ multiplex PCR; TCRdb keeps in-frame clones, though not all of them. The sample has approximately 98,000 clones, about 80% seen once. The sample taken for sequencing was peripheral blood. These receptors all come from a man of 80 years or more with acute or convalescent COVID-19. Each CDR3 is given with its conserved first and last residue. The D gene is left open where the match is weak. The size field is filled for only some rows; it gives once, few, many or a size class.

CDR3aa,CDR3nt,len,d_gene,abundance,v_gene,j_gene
CASSQGRGQPQHF,TGTGCCAGCAGCCAGGGTAGAGGTCAGCCCCAGCATTTT,13,.,few,TRBV14,TRBJ1-5
CASSQQLAGGTGELFF,TGCGCCAGCAGCCAACAACTAGCGGGAGGTACCGGGGAGCTGTTTTTT,16,TRBD2,.,TRBV4-3,TRBJ2-2
CASSLGGAGRETQYF,TGTGCCAGCAGTTTGGGCGGGGCAGGTAGGGAGACCCAGTACTTC,15,.,.,TRBV6-6,TRBJ2-5
CATSDFGGKDTGELFF,TGTGCCACCAGTGATTTCGGGGGGAAAGACACCGGGGAGCTGTTTTTT,16,TRBD2,.,TRBV24-1,TRBJ2-2
CASGLVSLGSGDYGYTF,TGTGCTAGTGGTTTGGTATCACTAGGGAGCGGGGACTATGGCTACACCTTC,17,.,once,TRBV12-5,TRBJ1-2
CASRTLAGVGPNEQFF,TGTGCCAGCAGGACCTTAGCGGGAGTCGGACCCAATGAGCAGTTCTTC,16,TRBD2,few,TRBV6-6,TRBJ2-1
CASSQGLAGYEQYF,TGTGCCAGCAGCCAGGGACTAGCGGGCTACGAGCAGTACTTC,14,TRBD2,.,TRBV3-1/TRBV3-2,TRBJ2-7
CASSPLPGQRNEKLFF,TGTGCCAGTAGTCCTCTCCCGGGACAGCGGAATGAAAAACTGTTTTTT,16,TRBD1,.,TRBV19,TRBJ1-4
CASKINPGMNTGELFF,TGTGCCAGTAAGATAAATCCGGGAATGAACACCGGGGAGCTGTTTTTT,16,.,.,TRBV19,TRBJ2-2
CASSDPGRAGYEQYF,TGCGCCAGCAGTGACCCCGGGAGGGCCGGGTACGAGCAGTACTTC,15,TRBD2,.,TRBV10-1,TRBJ2-7
CASSLDPSPRTDTQYF,TGTGCCAGCAGCTTAGACCCTAGCCCGCGCACAGATACGCAGTATTTT,16,.,.,TRBV7-8,TRBJ2-3
CASSEQGARTEAFF,TGTGCCAGCAGTGAACAGGGGGCGCGGACTGAAGCTTTCTTT,14,TRBD1,.,TRBV6-1,TRBJ1-1
CASRFSSGASTDTQYF,TGCGCCAGCAGGTTTTCTAGCGGGGCGAGCACAGATACGCAGTATTTT,16,TRBD2,.,TRBV5-1,TRBJ2-3
CASSPLLAGGYNEQFF,TGTGCCAGCAGCCCCTTGCTAGCGGGGGGTTACAATGAGCAGTTCTTC,16,TRBD2,.,TRBV14,TRBJ2-1
CASSTRQYQETQYF,TGTGCCAGTAGTACAAGACAGTACCAAGAGACCCAGTACTTC,14,.,.,TRBV19,TRBJ2-5
CASSPTGVLGTEAFF,TGTGCCAGCTCACCAACAGGGGTCCTAGGCACTGAAGCTTTCTTT,15,TRBD1,once,TRBV19,TRBJ1-1
CASSFWGGQGNLEQYF,TGTGCCAGCAGTTTTTGGGGCGGCCAGGGCAATCTCGAGCAGTACTTC,16,.,.,TRBV28,TRBJ2-7
CASSIDKDRGGRNQPQHF,TGTGCCAGTAGTATAGATAAGGACAGGGGAGGTCGGAATCAGCCCCAGCATTTT,18,TRBD1,.,TRBV19,TRBJ1-5
CASSVDHSSYEQYF,TGTGCCAGCAGCGTTGATCACAGCTCCTACGAGCAGTACTTC,14,.,.,TRBV9,TRBJ2-7
CASSLGANGYTF,TGTGCCAGCAGCTTGGGAGCGAATGGCTACACCTTC,12,.,.,TRBV5-8,TRBJ1-2
CASLQGNQPQHF,TGTGCCAGCCTACAGGGCAATCAGCCCCAGCATTTT,12,.,.,TRBV12-3/TRBV12-4,TRBJ1-5
CASILALGSTEAFF,TGTGCCAGCATACTAGCGCTGGGGTCCACTGAAGCTTTCTTT,14,.,once,TRBV7-2,TRBJ1-1
CASSLGGRESEAFF,TGCGCCAGCAGCTTGGGTGGCAGGGAAAGTGAAGCTTTCTTT,14,.,.,TRBV5-1,TRBJ1-1
CASSWTSGATDTQYF,TGTGCCAGCAGCTGGACTAGCGGGGCCACAGATACGCAGTATTTT,15,TRBD2,.,TRBV7-2,TRBJ2-3
CSVGESNYGYTF,TGCAGCGTTGGGGAGTCTAACTATGGCTACACCTTC,12,.,.,TRBV29-1,TRBJ1-2
CASSQEIGGRQPQHF,TGTGCCAGCAGCCAAGAAATAGGGGGCAGGCAGCCCCAGCATTTT,15,TRBD1,once,TRBV3-1/TRBV3-2,TRBJ1-5
CASSLYGTSGTDEQFF,TGCGCCAGCAGCTTGTACGGGACTAGCGGGACCGATGAGCAGTTCTTC,16,TRBD2,.,TRBV5-1,TRBJ2-1